The rows below give T cell receptor beta chains drawn from one sample of a study of blood T cell repertoires in COVID-19. Sequenced by immunoSEQ multiplex PCR; TCRdb stores in-frame clones only, minus some. The profile shows about 140,000 clones, 87% of them singletons. The specimen sequenced was PBMCs or T cells enriched from blood (not recorded which). These receptors originate from a man between 60 and 75 years old who had recovered from COVID-19. The CDR3 runs from the conserved cysteine through the conserved F or W.

>TRBJ2-5|17|TRBV5-1
CASSATGTGFWRETQYF
>TRBJ2-2|14|TRBV5-5
CASTTGGAGGELFF
>TRBJ1-5|18|TRBV28
CASVGAGQLTPGDQPQHF
>TRBJ2-7|13|TRBV3-1/TRBV3-2
CASSQGQAYEQYF
>TRBJ2-7|14|TRBV5-1
CASRRDRVPNEQYF
>TRBJ2-7|17|TRBV19
CASSISGLAGEAYEQYF
>TRBJ2-5|15|TRBV28
CASSLLAGGQETQYF
>TRBJ1-4|15|TRBV6-1
CASSEIRQLNEKLFF
>TRBJ1-4|15|TRBV5-1
CASSSTTASNEKLFF
>TRBJ2-2|14|TRBV6-5
CASWGTGNYGELFF
>TRBJ2-2|15|TRBV2
CASRRLAGQAGELFF
>TRBJ1-4|14|TRBV7-9
CASSTQGEREKLFF
>TRBJ2-5|17|TRBV29-1
CSVAGTSGAEGQETQYF
>TRBJ2-2|14|TRBV7-8
CASRGSRTTGELFF
>TRBJ2-3|13|TRBV5-5
CASSLTTPVAQYF
>TRBJ1-5|15|TRBV27
CASSLQGPGYQPQHF
>TRBJ1-3|15|TRBV7-8
CASSYGTDSGNTIYF
>TRBJ2-5|14|TRBV5-4
CASSLGQGQETQYF
>TRBJ2-1|14|TRBV27
CASSRGQGAPEQFF
>TRBJ1-5|16|TRBV19
CASSIGPGQGNQPQHF